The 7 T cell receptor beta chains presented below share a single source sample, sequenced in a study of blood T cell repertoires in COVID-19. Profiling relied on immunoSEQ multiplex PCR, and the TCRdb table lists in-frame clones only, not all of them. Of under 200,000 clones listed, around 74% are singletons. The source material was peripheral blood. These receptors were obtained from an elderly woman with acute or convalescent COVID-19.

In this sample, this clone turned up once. The CDR3 region is CASAHVGLGNQPQHF. The CDR3 nucleotides read TGTGCCAGCGCTCACGTCGGACTTGGCAATCAGCCCCAGCATTTT. The rearrangement uses TRBV19 and TRBJ1-5; D is unresolved. The V gene's germline CDR1 is LNHDA and CDR2 SQIVND (reference sequence). This CDR3 has 15 amino acids. Deletions cut 9 bases from V and 2 bases from J, with 17 bases between. Variable domain in full (rest from reference TRBV19 and TRBJ1-5): DGGITQSPKYLFRKEGQNVTLSCEQNLNHDAMYWYRQDPGQGLRLIYYSQIVNDFQKGDIAEGYSVSREKKESFPLTVTSAQKNPTAFYLCASAHVGLGNQPQHFGDGTRLSIL.

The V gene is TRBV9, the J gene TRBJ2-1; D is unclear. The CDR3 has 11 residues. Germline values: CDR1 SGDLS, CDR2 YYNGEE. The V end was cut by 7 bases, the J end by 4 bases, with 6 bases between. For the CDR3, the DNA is TGTGCCAGCTCACAGTACAATGAGCAGTTCTTC. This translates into CASSQYNEQFF.

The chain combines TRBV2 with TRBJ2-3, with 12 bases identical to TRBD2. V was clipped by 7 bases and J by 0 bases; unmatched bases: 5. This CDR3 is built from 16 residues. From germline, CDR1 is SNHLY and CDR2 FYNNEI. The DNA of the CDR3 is TGTGCCAGCACTCTTGGGACTAGCGGGAGCACAGATACGCAGTATTTT. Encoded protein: CASTLGTSGSTDTQYF. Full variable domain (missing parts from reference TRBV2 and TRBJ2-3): EPEVTQTPSHQVTQMGQEVILRCVPISNHLYFYWYRQILGQKVEFLVSFYNNEISEKSEIFDDQFSVERPDGSNFTLKIRSTKLEDSAMYFCASTLGTSGSTDTQYFGPGTRLTVL.

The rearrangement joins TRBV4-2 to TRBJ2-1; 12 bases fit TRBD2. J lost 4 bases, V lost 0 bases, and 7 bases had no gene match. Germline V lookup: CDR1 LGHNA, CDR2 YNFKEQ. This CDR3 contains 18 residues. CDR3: CASSQEDRTSGKYNEQFF. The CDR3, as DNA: TGTGCCAGCAGCCAAGAGGATAGGACTAGCGGGAAATACAATGAGCAGTTCTTC.

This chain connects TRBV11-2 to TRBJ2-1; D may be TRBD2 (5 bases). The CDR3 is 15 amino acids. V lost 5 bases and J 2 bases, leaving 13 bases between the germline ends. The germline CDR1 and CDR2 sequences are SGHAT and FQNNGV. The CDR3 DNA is TGTGCCAGCAGCCCACAAACCGGGACCTACAATGAGCAGTTCTTC. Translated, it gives CASSPQTGTYNEQFF.

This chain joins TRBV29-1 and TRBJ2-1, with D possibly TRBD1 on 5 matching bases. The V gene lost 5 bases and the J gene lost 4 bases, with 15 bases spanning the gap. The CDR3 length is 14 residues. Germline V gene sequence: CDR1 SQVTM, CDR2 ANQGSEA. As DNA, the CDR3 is TGCAGCGTTCTCGCCAGGGCGACTTACAATGAGCAGTTCTTC. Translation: CSVLARATYNEQFF.

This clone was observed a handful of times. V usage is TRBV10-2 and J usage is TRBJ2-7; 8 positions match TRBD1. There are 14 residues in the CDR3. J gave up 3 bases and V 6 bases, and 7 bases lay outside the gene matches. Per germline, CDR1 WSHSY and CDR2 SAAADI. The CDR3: CASRSGQGVYEQYF. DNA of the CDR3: TGCGCCAGCAGGTCCGGACAGGGTGTCTACGAGCAGTACTTC.